This T cell receptor beta chain is from a study of blood T cell repertoires in COVID-19. This clone came up a few times. The CDR3 length is 14 residues. Trimming took 4 bases from V and 4 from J; bases not matched to a gene: 1. CDR1 and CDR2 (germline): MNHEY, SVGAGI. Repertoires were generated with immunoSEQ multiplex PCR, while TCRdb's copy carries only in-frame clones and drops some. The profile shows some 320,000 clones, more than 90% of them singletons. The TCR sequence derives from a woman younger than 45 who had been exposed to COVID-19. The sample comprised PBMCs or T cells enriched from blood (not recorded which). The J gene is TRBJ1-6, the V gene TRBV6-5, with 7 positions matching TRBD1. The CDR3 spells CASSWGQYNSPLHF. DNA for the CDR3: TGTGCCAGCAGTTGGGGACAGTATAATTCACCCCTCCACTTT.